This entry concerns a single TCR beta chain. The CDR3 is made up of 13 amino acids. Germline CDR1 is MGHRA and CDR2 is YSYEKL. J was trimmed by 5 bases and V by 3 bases; bases with no gene match: 3. The study ran its PCR with 60 Vbeta and 13 Jbeta primers. TCRdb keeps only in-frame clones here, not all; method: immunoSEQ multiplex PCR. The sample records about 140,000 clones, 75% being singletons. This entry is derived from a study of cytomegalovirus exposure and HLA in healthy donors. Material: PBMCs. The J gene is TRBJ1-1, the V gene TRBV4-1; 7 nucleotides agree with TRBD1. The TCR sequence derives from a man aged 25 to 45 in good health and CMV-seronegative. The CDR3 nucleotides are TGCGCCAGCAGCCACCGACAGGGAACTGAAGCTTTCTTT. Its translation is CASSHRQGTEAFF.